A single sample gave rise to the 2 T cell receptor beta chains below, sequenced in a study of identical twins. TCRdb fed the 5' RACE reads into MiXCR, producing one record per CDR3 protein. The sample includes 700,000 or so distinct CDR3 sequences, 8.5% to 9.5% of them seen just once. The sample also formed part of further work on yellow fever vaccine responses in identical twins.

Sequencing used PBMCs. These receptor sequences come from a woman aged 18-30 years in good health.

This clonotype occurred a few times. CDR3 loop: CSALGGRGDSGELFF. The CDR3 DNA sequence: TGCAGCGCCCTGGGGGGCAGGGGAGATTCCGGGGAGCTGTTTTTT. The V call is TRBV29-1, the J call TRBJ2-2, with D perhaps assigned TRBD1 or TRBD2 (6 bases each). CDR1 is SQVTM and CDR2 is ANQGSEA in the germline V gene. The CDR3 consists of 15 residues. V was clipped by 7 bases and J by 6 bases, with 21 bases between them.

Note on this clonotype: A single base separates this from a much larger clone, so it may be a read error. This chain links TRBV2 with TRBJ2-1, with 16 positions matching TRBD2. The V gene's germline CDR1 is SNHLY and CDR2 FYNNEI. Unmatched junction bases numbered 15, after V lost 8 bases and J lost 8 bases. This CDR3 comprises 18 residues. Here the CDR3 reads CASCSPGLAGGPVDEQFF. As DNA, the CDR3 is TGTGCCAGCTGTTCACCGGGACTAGCGGGAGGGCCTGTGGATGAGCAGTTCTTC. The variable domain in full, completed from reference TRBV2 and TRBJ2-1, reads EPEVTQTPSHQVTQMGQEVILRCVPISNHLYFYWYRQILGQKVEFLVSFYNNEISEKSEIFDDQFSVERPDGSNFTLKIRSTKLEDSAMYFCASCSPGLAGGPVDEQFFGPGTRLTVL.